This T cell receptor (beta chain) was sequenced in a study of T cell responses to AZD1222 COVID-19 vaccine. Measured with immunoSEQ multiplex PCR; TCRdb has only the in-frame clones, and not every one. The sample contains roughly 110,000 clones, over 80% of which appear only once. CDR3 size: 14 residues. V shed 5 bases and J shed 7 bases, with 17 bases lying between them. Germline CDR1 MGHRA, CDR2 YSYEKL. Analyses pooled second doses at about 4 or about 12 weeks. General observations from the study: Within unmutated variant regions lay the reported targets of nearly half of spike-specific TCRs. The donors showed a predominance of white British ancestry and of females, with possible underestimation of clonal diversity. Baseline antibody screening turned up just a handful of seropositive AZD1222 recipients.

About this clone: Antigen: not known.

The sequences come from peripheral blood, collected 28 days after the second AZD1222 dose. The receptor was isolated from an adult who received the AZD1222 COVID-19 vaccine. The chain links TRBV4-1 to TRBJ1-1; D perhaps matches TRBD1 (5 bases). DNA of the CDR3: TGCGCCAGCAGCGACCACGGACATACCGATGAAGCTTTCTTT. Its translation: CASSDHGHTDEAFF.